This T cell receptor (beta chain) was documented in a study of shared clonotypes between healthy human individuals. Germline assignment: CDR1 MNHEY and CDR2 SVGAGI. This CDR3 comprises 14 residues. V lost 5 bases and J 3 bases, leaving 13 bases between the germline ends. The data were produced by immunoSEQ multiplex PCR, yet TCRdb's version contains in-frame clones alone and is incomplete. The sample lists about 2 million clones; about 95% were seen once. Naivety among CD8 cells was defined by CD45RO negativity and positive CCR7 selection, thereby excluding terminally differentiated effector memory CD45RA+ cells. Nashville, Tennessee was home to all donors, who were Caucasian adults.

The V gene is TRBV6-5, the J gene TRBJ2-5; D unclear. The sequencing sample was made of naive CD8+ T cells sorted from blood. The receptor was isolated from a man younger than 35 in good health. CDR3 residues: CASSLFSAEETQYF. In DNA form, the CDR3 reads TGTGCCAGCAGTCTTTTTTCGGCGGAAGAGACCCAGTACTTC.